The 10 T cell receptor beta chains below all came from one sample that was sequenced in a study of T cell clonotyping in hematopoietic cell transplantation. Time point given: recipient sample about 28 days before transplant, after cytoreduction. Data came from immunoSEQ multiplex PCR; TCRdb stores just in-frame clones and leaves some out. Here the sample spans roughly 23,000 clones, roughly 90% being singletons. The sample consisted of peripheral blood mononuclear cells, taken before stem cell transplant. All receptors derive from a man aged 18 to 30 with biphenotypic leukemia. Some clones in this sample may be carry-over from other donors' samples.

This chain joins TRBV5-1 and TRBJ1-3, with D uncertain. Germline lookup yields CDR1 SGHRS and CDR2 YFSETQ. V lost 0 bases, J lost 0 bases, and 7 bases lay in between. This CDR3 spans 15 amino acids. For the CDR3, the DNA is TGCGCCAGCAGCTTGGAAGGGAGCTCTGGAAACACCATATATTTT. Protein: CASSLEGSSGNTIYF.

This clone is large by share. The CDR3: CASSQEATGGSGYTF. The CDR3, as DNA: TGCGCCAGCAGCCAAGAAGCGACAGGGGGCTCTGGCTACACCTTC. The chain recombines TRBV4-1 with TRBJ1-2, with 10 bases identical to TRBD1. V trimming: 0 bases; J trimming: 7 bases; junction bases outside the gene matches: 5. This CDR3 region has 15 residues. Per the germline V gene, CDR1 is MGHRA and CDR2 is YSYEKL.

The chain is built from TRBV12-5 and TRBJ1-2, with TRBD1 identical over 11 bases. Per germline, CDR1 LGHNT and CDR2 FRNRAP. V lost 4 bases and J lost 4; bases outside the gene matches: 8. The length of the CDR3 is 16 residues. The CDR3 loop is CASGSPGTGGTYGYTF. The CDR3 DNA reads as TGTGCTAGTGGTTCCCCAGGGACAGGGGGGACCTATGGCTACACCTTC.

The chain combines TRBV9 with TRBJ2-5; tentatively, D is TRBD2 (5 bases). Trimming removed 0 bases from V and 5 bases from J, with 11 bases in between. The CDR3 covers 14 residues. Germline V gene lookup returns CDR1 SGDLS and CDR2 YYNGEE. The CDR3 nucleotides read TGTGCCAGCAGCGTAGCCGGCACTAGGGAGACCCAGTACTTC. Its protein product is CASSVAGTRETQYF. The full variable domain, its missing parts supplied by reference TRBV9 and TRBJ2-5, is DSGVTQTPKHLITATGQRVTLRCSPRSGDLSVYWYQQSLDQGLQFLIQYYNGEERAKGNILERFSAQQFPDLHSELNLSSLELGDSALYFCASSVAGTRETQYFGPGTRLLVL.

The rearrangement links TRBV5-1 to TRBJ1-2; 9 nucleotides line up with TRBD1. Germline loops: CDR1 SGHRS, CDR2 YFSETQ. J was trimmed by 8 bases and V by 3 bases; bases with no gene match: 8. The CDR3 sequence is 14 residues long. The CDR3 spells CASSSEQGAWGYTF. CDR3 nucleotides: TGCGCCAGCAGCTCTGAACAGGGGGCCTGGGGCTACACCTTC.

The chain joins TRBV19 to TRBJ1-1; D gene unclear. The CDR3 covers 13 residues. Trimming pared 8 bases from V and 0 bases from J, leaving 10 bases between. In germline, CDR1 is LNHDA, CDR2 SQIVND (reference sequence). The CDR3, as DNA: TGTGCCAGTCTCCCGGAGCTGAACACTGAAGCTTTCTTT. Residues: CASLPELNTEAFF.

This clone was counted only a few times. The J gene is TRBJ1-6, the V gene TRBV5-6, with 7 positions matching TRBD1. V was pared by 3 bases and J by 10 bases, with 22 bases of the junction left unmatched. From germline, CDR1 is SGHDT and CDR2 YYEEEE. The CDR3 consists of 19 residues. Written as DNA, the CDR3 is TGTGCCAGCAGCTCCGAGGACAGGTTCGGCCCCAGTGGAGGGTCACCCCTCCACTTT. Translation gives CASSSEDRFGPSGGSPLHF.

The gene calls are TRBV5-6 and TRBJ1-2; 8 positions agree with TRBD1. Germline V gene lookup returns CDR1 SGHDT and CDR2 YYEEEE. V was pared by 6 bases and J by 3 bases, with 4 bases of the junction left unmatched. This CDR3 has 13 amino acids. CDR3 in DNA: TGTGCCAGCACCCTACAGGGGGACTATGGCTACACCTTC. Amino acids: CASTLQGDYGYTF.

The rearrangement uses TRBV6-5 and TRBJ1-1; 7 bases are shared with TRBD1. This CDR3 has 14 residues. Trimming removed 6 bases from V and 0 bases from J; junction bases left unmatched: 4. Per the germline V gene, CDR1 is MNHEY and CDR2 is SVGAGI. The CDR3 loop reads CASSPGQMNTEAFF. In DNA form, the CDR3 reads TGTGCCAGCAGCCCGGGACAGATGAACACTGAAGCTTTCTTT.

This CDR3 is CATTFQATGELFF. CDR3 nucleotides: TGTGCCACCACCTTTCAGGCGACCGGGGAGCTGTTTTTT. V usage is TRBV6-5 and J usage is TRBJ2-2; no firm D call. Germline lookup yields CDR1 MNHEY and CDR2 SVGAGI. Trimming took off 10 bases at V and 5 bases at J, with 14 bases between the two ends. CDR3 length equals 13 residues.